The next 18 T cell receptor beta chains were all read from a single sample in a study of blood T cell repertoires in COVID-19. The table came from immunoSEQ multiplex PCR; TCRdb's copy has only in-frame clones and leaves some out. This sample has around 280,000 clones, with around nine tenths found just once. Sequencing was done on a sample of PBMCs or T cells enriched from blood (not recorded which). Source of these receptors: a woman in her thirties or forties who had recovered from COVID-19.

This clone was detected once. The chain couples TRBV6-1 to TRBJ2-3, with D perhaps TRBD1 (6 bases). The CDR3 runs 13 residues. Germline V gives CDR1 MNHNS, CDR2 SASEGT. Trimming pared 2 bases from V and 5 bases from J, leaving 8 bases between. CDR3 protein: CASSELGGDTQYF. DNA of the CDR3: TGTGCCAGCAGTGAACTAGGGGGAGATACGCAGTATTTT.

The chain combines TRBV14 with TRBJ2-7, with 9 positions matching TRBD1. Germline trimming cut 3 bases from V and 2 bases from J; bases unmatched to any gene: 5. Germline V lookup: CDR1 SGHDN, CDR2 FVKESK. The CDR3 extends over 15 amino acids. The CDR3 sequence is CASSHNRGLAYEQYF. CDR3 nucleotides: TGTGCCAGCAGCCACAACAGGGGGCTGGCCTACGAGCAGTACTTC.

This sequence joins TRBV7-2 and TRBJ2-7; no clear D gene. Trimming took 1 base from V and 2 from J, leaving 6 bases between them. CDR1 is SGHTA and CDR2 is FQGNSA in the germline V gene. The CDR3 length is 13 residues. The CDR3 is CASSLELPYEQYF. The DNA of the CDR3 is TGTGCCAGCAGCTTAGAACTCCCCTACGAGCAGTACTTC.

The chain joins TRBV4-3 to TRBJ2-2; D is uncertain. V was cut by 0 bases and J by 8 bases, with 7 bases left in between. Germline V gene sequence: CDR1 LGHNA, CDR2 YSLEER. CDR3 size: 13 residues. The CDR3 spells CASSQEWRGELFF. CDR3 nucleotides: TGCGCCAGCAGCCAAGAGTGGCGGGGGGAGCTGTTTTTT.

The chain is built from TRBV30 and TRBJ1-5; TRBD1 matches at 8 bases. Germline lookup yields CDR1 GTSNPN and CDR2 SVGIG (reference sequence). J was trimmed by 5 bases and V by 1 base; bases with no gene match: 7. The CDR3 spans 15 residues. CDR3 amino acids: CAWSGGQGVYQPQHF. CDR3 in DNA: TGTGCCTGGAGTGGAGGACAGGGTGTCTATCAGCCCCAGCATTTT.

This sequence joins TRBV19 and TRBJ2-5, with D unresolved. This CDR3 is 13 amino acids long. The V end was cut by 5 bases, the J end by 1 base, with 8 bases between. The V gene's germline CDR1 is LNHDA and CDR2 SQIVND (reference sequence). This CDR3 is CASSGDFQETQYF. The DNA for the CDR3 is TGTGCCAGTAGTGGAGATTTCCAAGAGACCCAGTACTTC.

Of note for this clone: The sample carries other DNA sequences with the same CDR3. This sequence joins TRBV28 and TRBJ2-1; 8 nucleotides line up with TRBD2. Trimming cost V 6 bases and J 3 bases; bases outside gene matches: 7. The CDR3 is made up of 15 amino acids. Germline V gene lookup returns CDR1 MDHEN and CDR2 SYDVKM. The CDR3, as DNA: TGTGCCAGCAGACCAACTAGCGGAGGCTACAATGAGCAGTTCTTC. Its translation: CASRPTSGGYNEQFF.

The J gene is TRBJ2-1, the V gene TRBV12-3 or TRBV12-4, with 8 bases aligning to TRBD2. The junction had 8 bases not matched to a gene; V was cut back by 6 bases and J by 13 bases. This CDR3 has 12 amino acids. CDR3 in DNA: TGTGCCAGCAGCGGACAAGCGGGAGTACAGTTCTTC. Residues: CASSGQAGVQFF.

This rearrangement joins TRBV27 to TRBJ1-2, with D perhaps matching TRBD1 (6 bases). Germline assignment: CDR1 MNHEY and CDR2 SMNVEV (reference sequence). V lost 8 bases and J lost 4, with 11 bases in between. The CDR3 has 12 residues. The CDR3 spells CASGGAIYGYTF. The CDR3 DNA reads TGTGCCAGCGGGGGGGCTATCTATGGCTACACCTTC.

The genes are TRBV5-1 and TRBJ2-1, with 7 bases fitting TRBD2. The V and J ends lost 4 bases and 3 bases, in that order; junction bases with no gene match: 10. The CDR3 loop spans 16 amino acids. CDR1 and CDR2 from the germline V gene are SGHRS and YFSETQ. CDR3 residues: CASSPGGSAIYNEQFF. The DNA for the CDR3 is TGCGCCAGCAGCCCCGGGGGGAGCGCGATCTACAATGAGCAGTTCTTC.

The genes are TRBV6-2 or TRBV6-3 and TRBJ2-7; D unclear. The CDR3 is made up of 13 amino acids. V lost 0 bases and J lost 5, with 8 bases in between. Germline CDR1 reads MNHEY; CDR2 reads SVGEGT. The DNA of the CDR3 is TGTGCCAGCAGTTACTCCCTAGGTAACGAGCAGTACTTC. Translated, it gives CASSYSLGNEQYF.

This clone was recorded a few times. The gene calls are TRBV7-3 and TRBJ2-2; D not resolved. This CDR3 is built from 14 residues. Germline V gene lookup returns CDR1 SGHTA and CDR2 FQGTGA. V lost 1 base and J lost 1, with 4 bases in between. This CDR3 reads CASSLNRNTGELFF. In DNA, the CDR3 is TGTGCCAGCAGCTTAAATAGGAACACCGGGGAGCTGTTTTTT.

J is TRBJ1-1 and V is TRBV5-8, with 8 bases aligning to TRBD1. V gave up 5 bases and J gave up 0 bases; unmatched junction bases: 9. The CDR3 totals 16 residues. Germline values: CDR1 SGHTS, CDR2 YDEGEE. CDR3 bases: TGTGCCAGCAGGGTACAGGGGGGGCGTTTGAACACTGAAGCTTTCTTT. This encodes CASRVQGGRLNTEAFF.

The chain employs TRBV7-9 and TRBJ2-3, with D possibly being TRBD2 (6 bases). The CDR3 consists of 16 residues. Trimming stripped 6 bases from V and 0 bases from J, with 16 bases between. Germline V gene sequence: CDR1 SEHNR, CDR2 FQNEAQ (reference sequence). The DNA of the CDR3 is TGTGCCAGCAGAACCCGGGACGGGACTAGCACAGATACGCAGTATTTT. This codes for CASRTRDGTSTDTQYF.

The CDR3 coding sequence is TGTGCCAGCAGCCGCCGTCCGGGAGAAGGTGAAAAACTGTTTTTT. Protein product: CASSRRPGEGEKLFF. The chain recombines TRBV14 with TRBJ1-4; unclear D gene. V lost 4 bases and J 7 bases, leaving 16 bases between the germline ends. There are 15 residues in the CDR3. Germline V CDR1 and CDR2: SGHDN, FVKESK.

This clone was found once. The chain employs TRBV2 and TRBJ2-1; 10 positions match TRBD2. This CDR3 spans 18 amino acids. V was pared by 3 bases and J by 7 bases, with 15 bases of the junction left unmatched. CDR1 is SNHLY, CDR2 FYNNEI, per germline. CDR3 protein: CASSEPVELAGVWNEQFF. CDR3 in DNA: TGTGCCAGCAGTGAGCCGGTTGAGCTAGCGGGAGTTTGGAATGAGCAGTTCTTC.

This clone has a count of ten or more. For the CDR3, the DNA is TGCGCCAGCAGCCGCGGACTAGCGGGAGGGCCGGAGGAGCAGTTCTTC. Translated: CASSRGLAGGPEEQFF. The chain uses TRBV4-3 and TRBJ2-1; 15 bases map to TRBD2. This CDR3 is 16 amino acids long. The V gene end was trimmed by 4 bases and the J gene end by 10 bases; junction bases not matched to a gene: 8. CDR1 is LGHNA, CDR2 YSLEER, per germline.

The rearrangement links TRBV11-2 to TRBJ2-5; TRBD2 agrees at 8 bases. V shed 1 base, J shed 7 bases, and the junction held 8 bases outside the gene matches. The CDR3 consists of 15 residues. Germline V gene sequence: CDR1 SGHAT, CDR2 FQNNGV. The CDR3 region is CASSLGAGVSWTQYF. In DNA form, the CDR3 reads TGTGCCAGCAGCTTAGGAGCGGGAGTCTCCTGGACCCAGTACTTC.